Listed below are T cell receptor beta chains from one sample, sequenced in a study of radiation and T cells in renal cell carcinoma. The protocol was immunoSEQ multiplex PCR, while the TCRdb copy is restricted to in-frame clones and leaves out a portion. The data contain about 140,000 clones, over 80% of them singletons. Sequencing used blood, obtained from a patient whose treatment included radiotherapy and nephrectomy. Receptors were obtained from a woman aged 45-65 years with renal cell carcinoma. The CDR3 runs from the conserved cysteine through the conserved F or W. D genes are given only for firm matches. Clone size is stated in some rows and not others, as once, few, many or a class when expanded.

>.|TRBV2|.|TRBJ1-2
TGTGCCGGAAGGGGACAAGGGGCAAGTAACTATGGCTACACCTTC
CAGRGQGASNYGYTF
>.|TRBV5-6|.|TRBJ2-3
TGTGCCAGCAGTCTAAGGGAGGGCACAGATACGCAGTATTTT
CASSLREGTDTQYF
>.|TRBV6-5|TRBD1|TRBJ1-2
TGTGCCAGCGGGGACAGGGCTAGATATGGCTACACCTTC
CASGDRARYGYTF
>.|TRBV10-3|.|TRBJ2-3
TGTGCCATCAGTGAGCGGTACACAGATACGCAGTATTTT
CAISERYTDTQYF
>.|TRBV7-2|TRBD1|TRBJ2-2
TGTGCCAGCAGGCGGACAGGGGGGACCGGGGAGCTGTTTTTT
CASRRTGGTGELFF
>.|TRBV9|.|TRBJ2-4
TGTGCCATCTTCTACCTCGGGATTCAGTACTTC
CAIFYLGIQYF
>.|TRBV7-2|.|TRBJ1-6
TGTGCCAGCAGCTTAGCCCAATGGGACAATTCACCCCTCCACTTT
CASSLAQWDNSPLHF
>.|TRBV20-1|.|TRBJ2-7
TGCAGTGCCCGGGGTTGGGACGAGCAGTACTTC
CSARGWDEQYF
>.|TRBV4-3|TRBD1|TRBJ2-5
TGCGCCAGCAGCCAGGAGACAGGGGGCTTGAGCCAAGAGACCCAGTACTTC
CASSQETGGLSQETQYF
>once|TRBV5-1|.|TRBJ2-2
TGCGCCAGCAGCATAACAGGGCCCGGGGAGCTGTTTTTT
CASSITGPGELFF
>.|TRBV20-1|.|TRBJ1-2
TGCAGTGCCTTTGATGGCGGAGGCTACACCTTC
CSAFDGGGYTF
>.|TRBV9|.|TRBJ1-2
TGTGCCAGCAGCGTAGGTGTCATTCAGGATGGCTACACCTTC
CASSVGVIQDGYTF
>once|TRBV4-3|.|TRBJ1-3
TGCGCCAGCAGCCAAGCACCAGGCTCTGGAAACACCATATATTTT
CASSQAPGSGNTIYF
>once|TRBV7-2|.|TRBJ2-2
TGTGCCAGCAGCTTAAACGGGGCCAGAGCAAACACCGGGGAGCTGTTTTTT
CASSLNGARANTGELFF
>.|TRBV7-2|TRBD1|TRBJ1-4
TGTGCCAGCAGCTCGCGGACAGGGACTAATGAAAAACTGTTTTTT
CASSSRTGTNEKLFF
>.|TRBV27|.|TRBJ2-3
TGTGCCAGCAGTTTAATGGGAACAGATACGCAGTATTTT
CASSLMGTDTQYF
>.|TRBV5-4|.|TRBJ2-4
TGTGCCAGCAGCTTCGATTCCGAGAGGTGGGACATTCAGTACTTC
CASSFDSERWDIQYF
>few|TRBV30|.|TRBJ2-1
TGTGCCTGGAGTGTACGGGGAACTAGGGGGGATTACAATGAGCAGTTCTTC
CAWSVRGTRGDYNEQFF
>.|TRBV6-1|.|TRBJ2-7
TGTGCCAGCGGAAATTCCTATTTAGTCTCCTACGAGCAGTACTTC
CASGNSYLVSYEQYF
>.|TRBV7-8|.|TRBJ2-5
TGTGCCAGCAGCAGAGAGGGGGACGCGACCCAGTACTTC
CASSREGDATQYF
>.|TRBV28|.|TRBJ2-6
TGTGCCAGCAGTTTTCCGTACTCTGGGGCCAACGTCCTGACTTTC
CASSFPYSGANVLTF
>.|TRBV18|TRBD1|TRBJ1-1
TGTGCCAGCATCGGACAGGGAAGGACTGAAGCTTTCTTT
CASIGQGRTEAFF
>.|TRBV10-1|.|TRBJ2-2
TGCGCCAGCAGTGACACCGGGGAGCTGTTTTTT
CASSDTGELFF
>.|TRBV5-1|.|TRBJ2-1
TGCGCCAGCAGCTTGGTCGGGGGCGGTTCCTGGAATGAGCAGTTCTTC
CASSLVGGGSWNEQFF
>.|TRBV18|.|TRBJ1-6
TGTGCCAGCTCACCAAGTGACAGCCTCCCCCTCCACTTT
CASSPSDSLPLHF
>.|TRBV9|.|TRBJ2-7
TGTGCCAGCAGCGTTGATGGACGGTCCTTCTACGAGCAGTACTTC
CASSVDGRSFYEQYF
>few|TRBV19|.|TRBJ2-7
TGTGCCAGTAGTCTCGTCCAGGGAGAAGGGGTCGAGCAGTACTTC
CASSLVQGEGVEQYF
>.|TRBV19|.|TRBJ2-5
TGTGCCAGTAGTATCTTTTTCGGAGAGACCCAGTACTTC
CASSIFFGETQYF
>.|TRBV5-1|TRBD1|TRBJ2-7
TGCGCCAGCAGCCAGGGGACAGGGGGACCCTACGAGCAGTACTTC
CASSQGTGGPYEQYF
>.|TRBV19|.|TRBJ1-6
TGTGCCAGTCGGTTTGTAGGGAATCCTTCACCCCTCCACTTT
CASRFVGNPSPLHF
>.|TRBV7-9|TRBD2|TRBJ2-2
TGTGCCAGCAGCCCAAGCGATCGCGGCGGGAGGGCCCTCACCGGGGAGCTGTTTTTT
CASSPSDRGGRALTGELFF
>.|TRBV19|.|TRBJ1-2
TGTGCCAGTAGGAGTTTGGGATATTCTAACTATGGCTACACCTTC
CASRSLGYSNYGYTF
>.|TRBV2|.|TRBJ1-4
TGTGCCAGCAGTGCTGATGAAAAACTGTTTTTT
CASSADEKLFF
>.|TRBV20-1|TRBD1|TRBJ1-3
TGCAGTGCTAGAGAAGGGACAGAGGTATATTTT
CSAREGTEVYF
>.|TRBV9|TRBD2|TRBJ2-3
TGTGCCAGCGAACCCGGGACTAGCGGCACAGATACGCAGTATTTT
CASEPGTSGTDTQYF
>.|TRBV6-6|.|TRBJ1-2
TGTGCCACCCAGATAGACTCCCTCTATGGCTACACCTTC
CATQIDSLYGYTF
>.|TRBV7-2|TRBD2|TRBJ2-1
TGTGCCAGCAGAACCAGCGGGGGGTGGAACAATGAGCAGTTCTTC
CASRTSGGWNNEQFF
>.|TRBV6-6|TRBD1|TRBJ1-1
TGTGCCAGCAGCCCCGGGACAGGGATGAACACTGAAGCTTTCTTT
CASSPGTGMNTEAFF
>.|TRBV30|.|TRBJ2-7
TGTGCCTGGAGGGAGGGGATCAGGAACGAGCAGTACTTC
CAWREGIRNEQYF
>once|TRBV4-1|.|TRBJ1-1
TGCGCCAGCAGCCAAGATCCGGGGGGGCAGGGGTTTTTGTTCACTGAAGCTTTCTTT
CASSQDPGGQGFLFTEAFF
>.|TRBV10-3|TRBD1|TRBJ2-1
TGTGCCATCAGTGCCCGGGACAGGGGAGGCAATGAGCAGTTCTTC
CAISARDRGGNEQFF
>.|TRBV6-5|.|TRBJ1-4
TGTGCCAGCAGCCCCCCCGGGACTAATGAAAAACTGTTTTTT
CASSPPGTNEKLFF
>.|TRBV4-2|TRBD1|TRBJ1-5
TGTGCCAGCAGCCGAGACAGGGGGGTAGGTCAGCCCCAGCATTTT
CASSRDRGVGQPQHF
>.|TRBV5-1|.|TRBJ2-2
TGCGCCAGTACAACCGGGACACCCAACACCGGGGAGCTGTTTTTT
CASTTGTPNTGELFF
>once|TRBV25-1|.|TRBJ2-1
TGTGCCAGCAGTATGGGGTTTTTATACAGAGAGCAGTTCTTC
CASSMGFLYREQFF
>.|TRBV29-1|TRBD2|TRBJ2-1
TGCAGCGTTGCCCTACTAGCGGCGTCCTACAATGAGCAGTTCTTC
CSVALLAASYNEQFF
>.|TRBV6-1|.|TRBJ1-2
TGTGCCAGCAGGGCACAGGGTGACTATGGCTACACCTTC
CASRAQGDYGYTF
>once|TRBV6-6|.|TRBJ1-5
TGTGCCAGCAGCGGTGGGCCACCTCAGGATCAGCCCCAGCATTTT
CASSGGPPQDQPQHF
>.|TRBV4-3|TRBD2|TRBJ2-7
TGCGCCAGCAGCCCCGCCTGGGAGGGCTACGAGCAGTACTTC
CASSPAWEGYEQYF
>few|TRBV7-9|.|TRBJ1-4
TGTGCCAGCAGCTCCGACATAGGGGCCGGGACAAGGAGGGAAAAACTGTTTTTT
CASSSDIGAGTRREKLFF